This is a list of T cell receptor beta chains from one sample in a study of blood T cell repertoires in COVID-19. Assay used: immunoSEQ multiplex PCR; TCRdb lists only in-frame clones, some missing. The top ten clones hold roughly 2% of a sample with 200,000 to 300,000 clones, about four fifths of them seen once. The sample was peripheral blood. Receptor source: a young man who had recovered from COVID-19. Both conserved end residues are part of each CDR3. Fields, in order: clone size, V gene, D gene, CDR3 length, J gene, CDR3 DNA, CDR3 protein. A D gene is named only where the DNA matches it firmly. Clone sizes are given selectively: once, few, many, or a class where the clone is expanded.

>few|TRBV4-1|NA|17|TRBJ1-4
TGCGCCAGCAGCCAAGTTCCGAGGGGGGGCCGGTGGGAAAAACTGTTTTTT
CASSQVPRGGRWEKLFF
>few|TRBV28|TRBD1|12|TRBJ1-1
TGTGCCAGCAGTTCCGGCGGACAGGAGACTTTCTTT
CASSSGGQETFF
>NA|TRBV5-1|NA|14|TRBJ1-1
TGCGCCAGCAGCTTAGGAGGGGCAGGGACTGAAGCTTTCTTT
CASSLGGAGTEAFF
>NA|TRBV18|TRBD2|20|TRBJ2-6
TGTGCCAGCTCACCCTCCCTAGCGGGGACCAGCACCTCTGGGGCCAACGTCCTGACTTTC
CASSPSLAGTSTSGANVLTF
>NA|TRBV6-4|TRBD1|14|TRBJ1-2
TGTGCCAGCAGTGGCGGGACAGGGGGCAGTGGCTACACCTTC
CASSGGTGGSGYTF
>NA|TRBV12-3/TRBV12-4|NA|13|TRBJ1-2
TGTGCCAGCAGTCCCGGTAAGTTCTATGGCTACACCTTC
CASSPGKFYGYTF
>NA|TRBV15|NA|16|TRBJ1-1
TGTGCCACCAGCAGGAAAACACAGGGCCCGAACACTGAAGCTTTCTTT
CATSRKTQGPNTEAFF
>few|TRBV18|NA|15|TRBJ2-1
TGTGCCAGCTCTACAATGGCAGGGTTATTGAATGAGCAGTTCTTC
CASSTMAGLLNEQFF
>NA|TRBV7-8|NA|12|TRBJ1-6
TGTGCCAGCAGCTCGGGGGATTCACCCCTCCACTTT
CASSSGDSPLHF
>NA|TRBV20-1|NA|11|TRBJ1-2
TGCAGTGCTGGGCAGGAATATGGCTACACCTTC
CSAGQEYGYTF
>NA|TRBV10-2|NA|13|TRBJ1-1
TGCGCCAGCAGATCGCCAGGGGAGACTGAAGCTTTCTTT
CASRSPGETEAFF
>NA|TRBV27|TRBD1|19|TRBJ1-5
TGTGCCAGCAGTCCAGGACCGGGACAGGGGGCTGTGTGGAATCAGCCCCAGCATTTT
CASSPGPGQGAVWNQPQHF
>NA|TRBV7-8|TRBD1|14|TRBJ2-2
TGTGCCGGACAACAGGGGGAATACACCGGGGAGCTGTTTTTT
CAGQQGEYTGELFF
>NA|TRBV6-5|NA|14|TRBJ2-2
TGTGCCAGCACCTCACTGGTCCACACCGGGGAGCTGTTTTTT
CASTSLVHTGELFF
>few|TRBV5-4|NA|16|TRBJ2-1
TGTGCCAGCAGCTCCGGACAGCATCGGACCTACAATGAGCAGTTCTTC
CASSSGQHRTYNEQFF
>NA|TRBV6-5|NA|14|TRBJ2-7
TGTGCCAGCAGTCTACAACAGGGTACCAGCGAGCAGTACTTC
CASSLQQGTSEQYF
>NA|TRBV9|NA|15|TRBJ1-1
TGTGCCAGCAGCGAGCTCGCAGGATTTGGCACTGAAGCTTTCTTT
CASSELAGFGTEAFF
>once|TRBV6-5|TRBD1|15|TRBJ2-2
TGTGCCAGCACCAAACTCCCAGGGGGCACCGGGGAGCTGTTTTTT
CASTKLPGGTGELFF
>NA|TRBV5-1|TRBD1|17|TRBJ1-4
TGCGCCAGCAAGGGTATAGGACAGGGGTCGTCTAATGAAAAACTGTTTTTT
CASKGIGQGSSNEKLFF
>NA|TRBV28|NA|12|TRBJ1-5
TGTGCCAGCAGTTCAAATAATCAGCCCCAGCATTTT
CASSSNNQPQHF
>NA|TRBV2|NA|14|TRBJ1-5
TGTGCCAGCAGGGAGGGACTCCCAAATCAGCCCCAGCATTTT
CASREGLPNQPQHF
>NA|TRBV6-5|NA|13|TRBJ2-3
TGTGCCAGCAGGCCCGCAGGGGCAGATACGCAGTATTTT
CASRPAGADTQYF
>NA|TRBV6-5|TRBD1|13|TRBJ1-5
TGTGCCAGCAGTCCACAGGGGGATCAGCCCCAGCATTTT
CASSPQGDQPQHF
>NA|TRBV14|NA|17|TRBJ1-2
TGTGCCAGCAGCCAAGATTTAGCCGCAGGGGAGAACTATGGCTACACCTTC
CASSQDLAAGENYGYTF
>NA|TRBV4-1|NA|14|TRBJ1-1
TGCGCCAGCAGCCAAGGTTCCGTCGGGACTGAAGCTTTCTTT
CASSQGSVGTEAFF
>NA|TRBV3-1/TRBV3-2|TRBD1|16|TRBJ1-6
TGTGCCAGCAGCCAGTCGACGTCAGGGGGTAATTCACCCCTCCACTTT
CASSQSTSGGNSPLHF
>NA|TRBV5-1|TRBD1|16|TRBJ2-5
TGCGCCAGCAGCCTAACGACAGGGTCCGGCCAAGAGACCCAGTACTTC
CASSLTTGSGQETQYF
>NA|TRBV10-1|TRBD1|14|TRBJ1-1
TGCGCCAGCAGTGCGGACAGGGAGGACACTGAAGCTTTCTTT
CASSADREDTEAFF
>NA|TRBV7-3|TRBD2|15|TRBJ2-1
TGTGCCAGCAGCCCCACCGGGACTAGGTTCGATGAGCAGTTCTTC
CASSPTGTRFDEQFF
>NA|TRBV5-3|TRBD2|19|TRBJ2-5
TGTGCCAGAAGCTCACCCCTCCCGACTAGCGGGCTGCCCCAAGAGACCCAGTACTTC
CARSSPLPTSGLPQETQYF
>NA|TRBV5-1|TRBD2|14|TRBJ2-3
TGCGCCAGCAGCGGCGGGGGAAGCACAGATACGCAGTATTTT
CASSGGGSTDTQYF
>NA|TRBV7-9|TRBD1|15|TRBJ1-4
TGTGCCAGCAGTCCTACTAGGGGGCTGAATGAAAAACTGTTTTTT
CASSPTRGLNEKLFF
>NA|TRBV10-3|TRBD1|17|TRBJ1-6
TGTGCCATCAGTGAGATCCCTAATGACAGGGATAATTCACCCCTCCACTTT
CAISEIPNDRDNSPLHF
>few|TRBV7-9|TRBD2|14|TRBJ2-3
TGTGCCAGCAGCCCCCGCTGGGGGGGATATACGCAGTATTTT
CASSPRWGGYTQYF
>NA|TRBV20-1|NA|11|TRBJ1-2
TGCAGTGCCAGCAGGGGCGGTGGCTACACCTTC
CSASRGGGYTF
>NA|TRBV9|TRBD1|16|TRBJ2-3
TGTGCCAGCAGCGGAGGACAGGGGGAACTGACAGATACGCAGTATTTT
CASSGGQGELTDTQYF
>once|TRBV4-1|NA|15|TRBJ1-1
TGCGCCAGCAGCTCCACATCGGGGGGTGACACTGAAGCTTTCTTT
CASSSTSGGDTEAFF
>NA|TRBV5-4|NA|14|TRBJ2-7
TGTGCCAGCAGCTCCAACAACAGGGACTACGAGCAGTACTTC
CASSSNNRDYEQYF
>NA|TRBV4-1|TRBD1|15|TRBJ1-2
TGCGCCAGCAGCCCGGGACAGGGGGCCCCAGGAGGCTACACCTTC
CASSPGQGAPGGYTF